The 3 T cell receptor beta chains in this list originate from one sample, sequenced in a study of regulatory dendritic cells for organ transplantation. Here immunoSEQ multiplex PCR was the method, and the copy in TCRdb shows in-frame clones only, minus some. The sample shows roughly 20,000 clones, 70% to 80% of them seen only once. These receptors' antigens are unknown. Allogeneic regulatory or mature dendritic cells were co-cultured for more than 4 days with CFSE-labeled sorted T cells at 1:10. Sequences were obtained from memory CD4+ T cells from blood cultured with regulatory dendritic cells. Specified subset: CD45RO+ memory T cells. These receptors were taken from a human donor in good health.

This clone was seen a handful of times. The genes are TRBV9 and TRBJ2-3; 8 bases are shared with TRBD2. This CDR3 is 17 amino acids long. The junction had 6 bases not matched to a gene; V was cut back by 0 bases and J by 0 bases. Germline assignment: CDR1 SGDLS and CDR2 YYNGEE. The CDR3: CASSVATSGMSTDTQYF. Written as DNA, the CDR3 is TGTGCCAGCAGCGTAGCTACTAGCGGAATGAGCACAGATACGCAGTATTTT.

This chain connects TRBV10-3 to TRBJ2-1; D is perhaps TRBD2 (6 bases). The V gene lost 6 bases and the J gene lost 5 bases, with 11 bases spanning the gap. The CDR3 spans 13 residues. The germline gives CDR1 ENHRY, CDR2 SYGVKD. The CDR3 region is CAIREGLDNEQFF. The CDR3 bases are TGTGCCATCAGGGAGGGACTGGACAATGAGCAGTTCTTC.

For the CDR3, the DNA is TGTGCCAGCGTCACAGGGGGCGCATCTCAGCCCCAGCATTTT. This codes for CASVTGGASQPQHF. This rearrangement joins TRBV6-1 to TRBJ1-5; 9 nucleotides agree with TRBD1. The J segment lost 6 bases and the V segment lost 8 bases, leaving 8 bases of the junction unmatched. Germline V CDR1 and CDR2: MNHNS, SASEGT. The CDR3 is 14 amino acids.